Listed below are T cell receptor beta chains from one sample, sequenced in a study of regulatory T cells in long-lasting Graves disease. TCRdb processed the multiplex PCR reads anew with MiXCR; each CDR3 protein has one entry. The sample lists around 500,000 distinct CDR3 sequences, roughly 13% occurring once. This sample also belongs to another study, concerning T cells in Graves' hyperthyroidism and ophthalmopathy.

Sequenced here: peripheral blood mononuclear cells (PBMCs), sampled at new diagnosis, from a patient treated with antithyroid drugs. The receptors here all came from a man in his thirties or forties with Graves disease. Each CDR3 is given with its conserved first and last residue. A D gene is named only where the DNA matches it firmly. Where a row states a size, it is once, few, many or the class of an expanded clone; other rows omit it.

many,.,TRBJ2-7,TRBV7-2,TGTGCCAGCAGCTTAGTGGCTAGCGCCTCCTACGAGCAGTACTTC,CASSLVASASYEQYF
.,TRBD1,TRBJ1-2,TRBV27,TGTGCCAGCAGTCCGGACAGGGCCAATATCTATGGCTACACCTTC,CASSPDRANIYGYTF
few,.,TRBJ2-5,TRBV27,TGTGCCAGCAGCAATGAGGGGGAGACCCAGTACTTC,CASSNEGETQYF
few,.,TRBJ1-1,TRBV6-9,TGTGCCAGCAGTTACACGGGACGGCTGAACACTGAAGCTTTCTTT,CASSYTGRLNTEAFF
many,.,TRBJ1-6,TRBV20-1,TGCAGTGCTAGAGATACCGTAGGACCCCTCCACTTT,CSARDTVGPLHF
many,.,TRBJ1-2,TRBV3-1,TGTGCCAGCAGCCAAGGCGCCCCAGCTATGAGCTACACCTTC,CASSQGAPAMSYTF
.,TRBD1,TRBJ2-4,TRBV25-1,TGTGCCAGCAGTGAAACCGGCCGGGACAGGGGTGTTCAGTACTTC,CASSETGRDRGVQYF
.,.,TRBJ1-5,TRBV3-1,TGTGCCAGCAGCCCTCTTATTCGGGCCAGATATAGCAATCAGCCCCAGCATTTT,CASSPLIRARYSNQPQHF
many,.,TRBJ2-1,TRBV18,TGTGCCAGCTCACGACAGGTCGATGAGCAGTTCTTC,CASSRQVDEQFF
many,TRBD2,TRBJ2-3,TRBV27,TGTGCCAGCACCCCCGGGACTAGCGAGACAGATACGCAGTATTTT,CASTPGTSETDTQYF
.,.,TRBJ1-1,TRBV7-2,TGTGCCAGCAGCCGACCAGGATTGAACACTGAAGCTTTCTTT,CASSRPGLNTEAFF
many,.,TRBJ2-1,TRBV12-5,TGTGCTAGTGGTCGGACAGATGAGCAGTTCTTC,CASGRTDEQFF
many,TRBD2,TRBJ2-2,TRBV2,TGTGCCAGCACCGGAATAGCGGGAGCGAACACCGGGGAGCTGTTTTTT,CASTGIAGANTGELFF
.,.,TRBJ1-2,TRBV9,TGTGCCAGCAGCGTGCTGGACACAACGGACGGCTACACCTTC,CASSVLDTTDGYTF
many,.,TRBJ2-7,TRBV20-1,TGCAGTGGGCAGCTCGGCTACGAGCAGTACTTC,CSGQLGYEQYF
.,.,TRBJ2-7,TRBV5-5,TGTGCCAGCAGCGCAACTGGGGGAGCAGACGAGCAGTACTTC,CASSATGGADEQYF
.,TRBD1,TRBJ2-5,TRBV18,TGTGCCAGCTCACCAAAACAGGGGCGCCAGACCCAGTACTTC,CASSPKQGRQTQYF
many,.,TRBJ1-1,TRBV30,TGTGCCTGGAGCGACAACCGGGGAGAAGCTTTCTTT,CAWSDNRGEAFF
many,TRBD1,TRBJ2-1,TRBV5-1,TGCGCCAGCATACAGGGGGCTGGTGAGCAGTTCTTC,CASIQGAGEQFF
.,.,TRBJ2-1,TRBV6-2/TRBV6-3,TGTGCCTTGTTCGCTTTTAGGGCCAGCTCCTACAATGAGCAGTTCTTC,CALFAFRASSYNEQFF
.,.,TRBJ2-2,TRBV5-1,TGCGCCAGCAGTGCTCCGGGACTTACGAACACCGGGGAGCTGTTTTTT,CASSAPGLTNTGELFF
many,TRBD2,TRBJ2-7,TRBV15,TGTGCCACCAGCAGAGACGGGACTAGCGGCTACGAGCAGTACTTC,CATSRDGTSGYEQYF
many,.,TRBJ2-7,TRBV11-2,TGTGCCAGCAGCCCCGGGAGTGCGTTCGAGCAGTACTTC,CASSPGSAFEQYF
few,.,TRBJ1-1,TRBV12-3/TRBV12-4,TGTGCCACCGGACGGGGATATGAAGCTTTCTTT,CATGRGYEAFF
few,.,TRBJ2-1,TRBV20-1,TGCAGTGCTAGAGATCTCCGTGAGGGGGCGGGAGGTCCCTACAATGAGCAGTTCTTC,CSARDLREGAGGPYNEQFF
many,.,TRBJ2-7,TRBV20-1,TGCAGTGCTAGCTCGTTCTACGAGCAGTACTTC,CSASSFYEQYF
many,.,TRBJ2-5,TRBV6-2/TRBV6-3,TGTGCCAGCAGTTACTCGTCCAGACAAGAGACCCAGTACTTC,CASSYSSRQETQYF
few,TRBD2,TRBJ2-5,TRBV7-9,TGTGCCAGCAGCTTTGGACTAGCGGAGCCGCAAGAGACCCAGTACTTC,CASSFGLAEPQETQYF
many,.,TRBJ2-5,TRBV12-3/TRBV12-4,TGTGCCAGCAGTTTGGTCAGGGCTGAAGAGACCCAGTACTTC,CASSLVRAEETQYF
.,TRBD1,TRBJ1-6,TRBV19,TGTGCCAGTAGTATCATGACAGGGGAGCGCTCACCCCTCCACTTT,CASSIMTGERSPLHF
many,TRBD2,TRBJ2-1,TRBV20-1,TGCAGTGCTCCCCAGCGGGAGAATCGCGATGAGCAGTTCTTC,CSAPQRENRDEQFF
many,.,TRBJ1-6,TRBV9,TGTGCCAGCAGCCCCAGAGGGATTGAGGGTAATTCACCCCTCCACTTT,CASSPRGIEGNSPLHF
many,TRBD2,TRBJ2-1,TRBV20-1,TGCAGTGCTCCTCGAACTAGCGACGGCAATGAGCAGTTCTTC,CSAPRTSDGNEQFF
few,.,TRBJ2-1,TRBV19,TGTGCCAGTAGTCTAATAGCGGTTCTAGACAATGAGCAGTTCTTC,CASSLIAVLDNEQFF
many,.,TRBJ2-2,TRBV12-3/TRBV12-4,TGTGCCAGCAGTTACCTTCACCGAACCGGGGAGCTGTTTTTT,CASSYLHRTGELFF
few,.,TRBJ2-7,TRBV18,TGTGCCAGCTCACCGGGACTGGGTGCAAGGGAGCAGTACTTC,CASSPGLGAREQYF
many,.,TRBJ2-5,TRBV11-2,TGTGCCAGCAGCCCTGCCCCCCAAGAGACCCAGTACTTC,CASSPAPQETQYF
many,.,TRBJ2-7,TRBV10-1,TGCGCCAGCAGTGAGGACTTGACCTCCTACGAGCAGTACTTC,CASSEDLTSYEQYF
many,TRBD2,TRBJ2-3,TRBV7-8,TGTGCCAGCAGCTTCCTCGTTGATAGCGGGATCACAGATACGCAGTATTTT,CASSFLVDSGITDTQYF
many,.,TRBJ1-4,TRBV27,TGTGCCAGCAGTTTAGGAGGGGCGGGGGGTGAAAAACTGTTTTTT,CASSLGGAGGEKLFF
.,TRBD1,TRBJ2-1,TRBV7-9,TGTGCCAGCAGCTTAGGGGACAGGGGATGGGTAGGAGAGACCCAGTGCTTC,CASSLGDRGWVGETQCF
many,TRBD2,TRBJ2-1,TRBV27,TGTGCCAGCAGTTTATCGGGAGGGCCGGGGAATGAGCAGTTCTTC,CASSLSGGPGNEQFF
many,.,TRBJ2-5,TRBV2,TGTGCCAGCAGTGAAGGGACGGTCTCTGGTGAGACCCAGTACTTC,CASSEGTVSGETQYF
.,TRBD1,TRBJ1-6,TRBV20-1,TGCAGTGCTCTGGACAGGGAGAGCTCCTGTAATTCACCCCTCCACTTT,CSALDRESSCNSPLHF
many,TRBD1,TRBJ2-7,TRBV6-2/TRBV6-3,TGTGCCACCTTATGGACAGGGAAGAACGAGCAGTACTTC,CATLWTGKNEQYF
many,.,TRBJ2-7,TRBV2,TGTGCCAGCAGTGAAAGCTCGGGTAGCTCCTACGAGCAGTACTTC,CASSESSGSSYEQYF
few,TRBD2,TRBJ2-1,TRBV4-1,TGCGCCAGCAGCCATGGAGTAGCGGGCAAGGACAATGAGCAGTTCTTC,CASSHGVAGKDNEQFF
many,TRBD1,TRBJ1-1,TRBV19,TGTGCCAGTAGTATTCCAACAGGGGCCAAGAGGACTGAAGCTTTCTTT,CASSIPTGAKRTEAFF
few,.,TRBJ2-7,TRBV7-2,TGTGCCAGCAGCTTAGGATCGGGAACCATCTGCGAGCAGTACTTC,CASSLGSGTICEQYF
few,.,TRBJ1-6,TRBV20-1,TGCAGTGCCCTCCTGGATGGGTTTTATAATTCACCCCTCCACTTT,CSALLDGFYNSPLHF
.,TRBD2,TRBJ2-1,TRBV10-2,TGCGCCAGCACCGGGACTAGATTCTACAATGAGCAGTTCTTC,CASTGTRFYNEQFF
.,TRBD1,TRBJ2-2,TRBV5-1,TGCGCCAGCAGCCTCCGGGACAGGGGGACCGGGGAGCTGTTTTTT,CASSLRDRGTGELFF
.,TRBD2,TRBJ2-1,TRBV10-3,TGTGCCATCGGCTCGAGCGGGAGCTCCTACAATGAGCAGTTCTTC,CAIGSSGSSYNEQFF
.,TRBD2,TRBJ2-7,TRBV5-1,TGCGCCAGCAGCCTCCGACTAGCGGGAGAAGGACCCCCATACGAGCAGTACTTC,CASSLRLAGEGPPYEQYF
.,.,TRBJ1-5,TRBV20-1,TGCAGTGCTAGAGTCGTGAGGGCAGGGAATCAGCCCCAGCATTTT,CSARVVRAGNQPQHF
many,.,TRBJ2-3,TRBV7-8,TGTGCCAGCAGCTTTAGTTTCACAGATACGCAGTATTTT,CASSFSFTDTQYF
.,TRBD2,TRBJ2-1,TRBV3-1,TGTGCCAGCAGCCTGCGAGCTAGTAGCGGGACCTACAATGAGCAGTTCTTC,CASSLRASSGTYNEQFF
.,.,TRBJ2-3,TRBV20-1,TGCAGTGCTAGGTCTGTTCTTAGCACAGATACGCAGTATTTT,CSARSVLSTDTQYF
few,.,TRBJ2-7,TRBV20-1,TGCAGTGTAGGGGGGGGACAAGACGAGCAGTACTTC,CSVGGGQDEQYF